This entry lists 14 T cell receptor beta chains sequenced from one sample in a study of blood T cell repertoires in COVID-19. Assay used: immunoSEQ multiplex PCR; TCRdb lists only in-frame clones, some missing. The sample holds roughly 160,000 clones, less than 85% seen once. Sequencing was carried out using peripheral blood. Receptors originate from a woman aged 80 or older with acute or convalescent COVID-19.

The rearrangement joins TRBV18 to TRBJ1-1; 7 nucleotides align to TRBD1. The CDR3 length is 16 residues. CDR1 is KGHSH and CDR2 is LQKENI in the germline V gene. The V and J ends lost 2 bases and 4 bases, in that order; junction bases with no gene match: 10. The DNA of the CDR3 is TGTGCCAGCTCACCAAAGGGCGCAGGGGGTGGCACTGAAGCTTTCTTT. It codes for CASSPKGAGGGTEAFF. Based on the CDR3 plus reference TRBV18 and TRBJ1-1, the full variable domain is NAGVMQNPRHLVRRRGQEARLRCSPMKGHSHVYWYRQLPEEGLKFMVYLQKENIIDESGMPKERFSAEFPKEGPSILRIQQVVRGDSAAYFCASSPKGAGGGTEAFFGQGTRLTVV.

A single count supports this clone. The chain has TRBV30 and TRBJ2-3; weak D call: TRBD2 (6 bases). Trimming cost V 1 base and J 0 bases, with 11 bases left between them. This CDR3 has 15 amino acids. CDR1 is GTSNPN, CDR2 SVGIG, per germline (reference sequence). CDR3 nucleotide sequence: TGTGCCTGGAGTGAGGGTAGCGGCAGCACAGATACGCAGTATTTT. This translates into CAWSEGSGSTDTQYF.

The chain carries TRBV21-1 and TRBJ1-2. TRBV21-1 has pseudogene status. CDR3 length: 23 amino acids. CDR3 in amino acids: CASSPKNTGVEGEPQRANYGYTF. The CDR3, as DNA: TGTGCCAGCAGCCCAAAGAATACGGGGGTCGAGGGCGAACCGCAGAGGGCCAACTATGGCTACACCTTC.

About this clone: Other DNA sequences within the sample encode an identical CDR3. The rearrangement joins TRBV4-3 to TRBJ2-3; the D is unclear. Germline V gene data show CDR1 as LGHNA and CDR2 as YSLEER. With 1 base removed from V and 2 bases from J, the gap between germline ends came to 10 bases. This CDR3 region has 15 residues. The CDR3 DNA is TGCGCCAGCAGCCAAGGTGCGTTGTCCACAGATACGCAGTATTTT. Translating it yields CASSQGALSTDTQYF.

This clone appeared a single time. The CDR3 sequence: CASSQTEKLFF. CDR3 DNA sequence: TGTGCCAGCAGCCAGACAGAAAAACTGTTTTTT. The V gene is TRBV25-1, the J gene TRBJ1-4; no firm D call. Trimming pared 6 bases from V and 8 bases from J, leaving 7 bases between. From germline, CDR1 is MGHDK and CDR2 SYGVNS. CDR3 length equals 11 residues.

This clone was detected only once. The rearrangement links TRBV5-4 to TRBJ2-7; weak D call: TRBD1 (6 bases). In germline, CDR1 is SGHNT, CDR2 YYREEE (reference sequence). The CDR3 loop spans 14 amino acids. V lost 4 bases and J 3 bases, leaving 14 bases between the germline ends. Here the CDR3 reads CASSTGILNYEQYF. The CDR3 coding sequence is TGTGCCAGCAGCACAGGGATACTAAACTACGAGCAGTACTTC.

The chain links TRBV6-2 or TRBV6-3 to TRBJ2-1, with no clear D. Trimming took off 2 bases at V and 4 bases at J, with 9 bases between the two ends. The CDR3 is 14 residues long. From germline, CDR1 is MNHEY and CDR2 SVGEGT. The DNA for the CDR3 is TGTGCCAGCAGTTACCACGACGGGTACAATGAGCAGTTCTTC. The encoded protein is CASSYHDGYNEQFF.

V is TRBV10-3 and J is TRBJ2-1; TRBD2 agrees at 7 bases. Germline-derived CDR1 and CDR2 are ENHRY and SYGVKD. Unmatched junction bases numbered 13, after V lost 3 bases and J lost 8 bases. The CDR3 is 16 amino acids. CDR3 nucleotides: TGTGCCATCAGTGACTTGGTGGGAGGGAGCTTCGATGAGCAGTTCTTC. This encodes CAISDLVGGSFDEQFF.

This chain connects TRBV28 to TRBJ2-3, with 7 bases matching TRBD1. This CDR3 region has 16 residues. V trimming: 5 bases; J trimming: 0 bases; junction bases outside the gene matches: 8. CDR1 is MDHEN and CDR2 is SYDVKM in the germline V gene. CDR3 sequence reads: CASSTPTGESTDTQYF. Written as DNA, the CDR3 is TGTGCCAGCAGTACCCCAACAGGGGAGAGCACAGATACGCAGTATTTT.

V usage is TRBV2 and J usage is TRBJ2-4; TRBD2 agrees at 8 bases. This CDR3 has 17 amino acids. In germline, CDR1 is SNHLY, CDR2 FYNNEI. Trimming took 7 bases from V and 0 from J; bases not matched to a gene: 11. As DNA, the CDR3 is TGTGCCAGCAAATCGAGGGCTAGCGGGTTAGCCAAAAACATTCAGTACTTC. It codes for CASKSRASGLAKNIQYF.

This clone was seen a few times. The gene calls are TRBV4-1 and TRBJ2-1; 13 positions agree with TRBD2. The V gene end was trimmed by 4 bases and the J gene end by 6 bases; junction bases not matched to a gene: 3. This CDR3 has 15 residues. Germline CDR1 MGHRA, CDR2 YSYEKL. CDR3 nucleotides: TGCGCCAGCAGCCCTGGACTAGCGGGAGCCAATGAGCAGTTCTTC. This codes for CASSPGLAGANEQFF.

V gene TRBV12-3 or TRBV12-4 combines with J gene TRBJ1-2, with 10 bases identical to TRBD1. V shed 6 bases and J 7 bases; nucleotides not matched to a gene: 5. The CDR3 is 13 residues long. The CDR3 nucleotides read TGTGCCAGCAGCCCCGGGACAGGGGCTGGCTACACCTTC. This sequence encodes CASSPGTGAGYTF.

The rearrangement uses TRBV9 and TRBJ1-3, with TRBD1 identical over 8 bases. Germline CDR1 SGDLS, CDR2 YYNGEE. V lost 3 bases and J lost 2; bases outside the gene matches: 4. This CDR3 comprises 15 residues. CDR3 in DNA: TGTGCCAGCAGCGCAGGGGGCTTGGCTGGAAACACCATATATTTT. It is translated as CASSAGGLAGNTIYF.

For the CDR3, the DNA is TGTGCCTGGAGTGCCGTGGACAGGGGGGCCTACAATGAGCAGTTCTTC. It is translated as CAWSAVDRGAYNEQFF. The chain employs TRBV30 and TRBJ2-1; 10 bases line up with TRBD1. The V gene's germline CDR1 is GTSNPN and CDR2 SVGIG (reference sequence). J was trimmed by 2 bases and V by 1 base; bases with no gene match: 5. The CDR3 covers 16 residues.